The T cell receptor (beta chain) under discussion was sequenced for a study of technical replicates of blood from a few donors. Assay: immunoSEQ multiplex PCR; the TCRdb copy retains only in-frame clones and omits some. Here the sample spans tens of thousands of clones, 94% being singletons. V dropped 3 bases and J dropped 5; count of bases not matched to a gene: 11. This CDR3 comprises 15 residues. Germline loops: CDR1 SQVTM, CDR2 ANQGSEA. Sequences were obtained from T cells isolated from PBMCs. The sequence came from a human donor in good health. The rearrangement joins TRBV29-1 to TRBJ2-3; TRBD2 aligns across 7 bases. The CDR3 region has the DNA TGCAGCGTTGAGGTTAGGAGCGGGACGGGAGATACGCAGTATTTT. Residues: CSVEVRSGTGDTQYF.